This T cell receptor beta chain was observed in a study of post-analysis software for immune sequencing data. Germline-derived CDR1 and CDR2 are SGHVS and FQNEAQ. This CDR3 is 16 amino acids long. Study-wide points: Included in a set of five TRBV segments more frequent in patients than controls were TRBV5-6, TRBV5-1 and TRBV20-1.

Carried by the TCR beta cDNA libraries were unique molecular identifiers. Each CDR3 protein is one row after TCRdb ran MiXCR on the PCR reads. The repertoire consists of about 540,000 distinct CDR3 sequences, with around a third occurring once and the leading ten covering approximately 6%. On this clonotype itself: The antigen is unknown. The junction departs from the called germline gene at one end, perhaps through a read error.

V usage is TRBV7-8 and J usage is TRBJ2-7, with 12 bases that match TRBD2. The sequence derives from a girl under 18 with multiple sclerosis. Sequenced input: blood. This chain's CDR3 is CTSSLAGLAGTYEQYF. DNA of the CDR3: TGTACCAGCAGCTTAGCAGGACTAGCGGGGACTTACGAGCAGTACTTC.